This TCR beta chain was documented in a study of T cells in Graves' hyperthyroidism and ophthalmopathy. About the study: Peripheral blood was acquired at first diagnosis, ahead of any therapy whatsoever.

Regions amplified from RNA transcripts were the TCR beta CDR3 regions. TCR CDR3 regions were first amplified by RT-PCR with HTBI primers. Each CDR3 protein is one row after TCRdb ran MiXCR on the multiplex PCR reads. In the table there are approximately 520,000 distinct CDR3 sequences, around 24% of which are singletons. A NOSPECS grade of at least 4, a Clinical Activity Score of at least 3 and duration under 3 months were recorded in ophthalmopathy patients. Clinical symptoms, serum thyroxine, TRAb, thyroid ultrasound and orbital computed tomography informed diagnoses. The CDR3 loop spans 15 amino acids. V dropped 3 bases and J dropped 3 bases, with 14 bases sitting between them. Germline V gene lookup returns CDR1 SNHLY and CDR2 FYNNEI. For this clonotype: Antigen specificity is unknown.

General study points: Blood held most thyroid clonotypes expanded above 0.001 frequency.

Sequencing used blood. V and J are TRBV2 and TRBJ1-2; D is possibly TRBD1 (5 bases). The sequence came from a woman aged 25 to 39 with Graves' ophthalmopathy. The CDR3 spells CASSEGWEGYYGYTF. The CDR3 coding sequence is TGTGCCAGCAGTGAGGGGTGGGAGGGGTACTATGGCTACACCTTC.